The 16 T cell receptor beta chains below were found in one sample sequenced in a study of human T cells and chemical hapten exposure. TCRdb reanalysed the RACE reads using MiXCR and keeps one entry per CDR3 protein. Of under 300,000 distinct CDR3 sequences in the sample, about 7.7% were seen once. The time point is: pre-sensitization, week 0. Treatment described: therapeutic diphenylcyclopropenone sensitization with weekly scalp DPC. The specimen was whole blood, collected in connection with sensitization to the hapten diphenylcyclopropenone (DPC). Every receptor here comes from a man between 18 and 35 years old with alopecia areata. Some clones in this sample may be carry-over from other donors' samples.

This clonotype showed up just a few times. The V call is TRBV2, the J call TRBJ2-7; 10 bases are a match to TRBD2. CDR1 is SNHLY and CDR2 is FYNNEI in the germline V gene. J lost 3 bases, V lost 7 bases, and 6 bases had no gene match. The CDR3 loop spans 14 amino acids. CDR3 region: CASTMASGGYEQYV. The CDR3 DNA reads as TGTGCCAGCACGATGGCTAGCGGGGGCTACGAGCAGTACGTC.

This clonotype was counted many times. The chain employs TRBV7-2 and TRBJ1-1; 7 bases match TRBD1. CDR1 and CDR2 (germline): SGHTA, FQGNSA. The V segment lost 5 bases and the J segment 11 bases; nucleotides outside the gene matches: 8. The CDR3 has 12 residues. This CDR3 is CASSPDRVGAFF. The CDR3 nucleotides are TGTGCCAGCAGCCCCGACAGGGTTGGGGCTTTCTTT. Complete variable domain (other parts from reference TRBV7-2 and TRBJ1-1): GAGVSQSPSNKVTEKGKDVELRCDPISGHTALYWYRQSLGQGLEFLIYFQGNSAPDKSGLPSDRFSAERTGGSVSTLTIQRTQQEDSAVYLCASSPDRVGAFFGQGTRLTVV.

The gene calls are TRBV7-8 and TRBJ1-2; D uncertain. The CDR3 runs 15 residues. The germline V gene encodes CDR1 SGHVS and CDR2 FQNEAQ. V was trimmed by 5 bases and J by 0 bases, leaving 13 bases between them. The CDR3 DNA sequence: TGTGCCAGCAGCAAAGGGCGAAGGGCTAACTATGGCTACACCTTC. Amino acid sequence: CASSKGRRANYGYTF. Full variable domain (missing parts from reference TRBV7-8 and TRBJ1-2): GAGVSQSPRYKVAKRGQDVALRCDPISGHVSLFWYQQALGQGPEFLTYFQNEAQLDKSGLPSDRFFAERPEGSVSTLKIQRTQQEDSAVYLCASSKGRRANYGYTFGSGTRLTVV.

This clonotype was counted a few times. This chain joins TRBV6-1 and TRBJ2-7; TRBD2 is a possible D gene (6 bases). V was pared by 11 bases and J by 2 bases, with 13 bases between. Germline loops: CDR1 MNHNS, CDR2 SASEGT. The CDR3 is made up of 12 amino acids. CDR3 sequence (DNA): TGTGCCGGACGGGAGTACCCCTACGAGCAGTACTTC. As protein: CAGREYPYEQYF.

This clonotype was picked up many times. The chain recombines TRBV5-6 with TRBJ2-1; 10 bases are a match to TRBD1. The V gene's germline CDR1 is SGHDT and CDR2 YYEEEE. CDR3 size: 15 residues. With V trimmed by 4 bases and J by 5 bases, 6 bases remained unmatched. CDR3 DNA: TGTGCCAGCAGCGGGGACAGGGGACTAGACAATGAGCAGTTCTTC. It is translated as CASSGDRGLDNEQFF.

As regards this clonotype: The junction does not match germline at one end; this may be a read error. V usage is TRBV9 and J usage is TRBJ2-2; D unclear. CDR1 is SGDLS and CDR2 is YYNGEE in the germline V gene. The CDR3 is made up of 15 amino acids. The CDR3 DNA is TGTGTCAGCAGCGTTGTGAGCCGAACTACCGGGGAGCTGTTTTTT. The encoded protein is CVSSVVSRTTGELFF. The full variable domain, its missing parts supplied by reference TRBV9 and TRBJ2-2, is DSGVTQTPKHLITATGQRVTLRCSPRSGDLSVYWYQQSLDQGLQFLIQYYNGEERAKGNILERFSAQQFPDLHSELNLSSLELGDSALYFCVSSVVSRTTGELFFGEGSRLTVL.

At least ten counts were recorded for this clonotype. This chain uses TRBV6-1 with TRBJ1-6; 8 positions agree with TRBD1. V dropped 1 base and J dropped 6; count of bases not matched to a gene: 5. Germline V lookup: CDR1 MNHNS, CDR2 SASEGT. The CDR3 contains 16 residues. The DNA for the CDR3 is TGTGCCAGCAGTGAAGGGCGGGACAGGAGTAATTCACCCCTCCACTTT. Its translation is CASSEGRDRSNSPLHF.

The chain recombines TRBV6-1 with TRBJ2-2; D remains unclear. V gave up 2 bases and J gave up 7 bases, with 5 bases separating them. Germline V gene sequence: CDR1 MNHNS, CDR2 SASEGT. The CDR3 runs to 12 residues. CDR3 residues: CASSERDGELFF. The CDR3 bases are TGTGCCAGCAGTGAAAGGGACGGGGAGCTGTTTTTT.

V is TRBV20-1 and J is TRBJ1-1, with D uncertain. Deletions cut 0 bases from V and 4 bases from J, with 12 bases between. The CDR3 contains 14 residues. The V gene's germline CDR1 is DFQATT and CDR2 SNEGSKA (reference sequence). The CDR3 spells CSARDPDGSTEAFF. CDR3 coding DNA: TGCAGTGCTAGAGACCCAGATGGCTCCACTGAAGCTTTCTTT.

The gene calls are TRBV7-2 and TRBJ1-6; TRBD1 matches 7 bases. Germline-derived CDR1 and CDR2 are SGHTA and FQGNSA. J was trimmed by 8 bases and V by 3 bases; bases with no gene match: 7. This CDR3 has 15 amino acids. CDR3 DNA: TGTGCCAGCAGCTTCCCGACAGGGATAGATTCACCCCTCCACTTT. Translated: CASSFPTGIDSPLHF.

At least ten counts were recorded for this clonotype. The chain couples TRBV6-1 to TRBJ1-5; TRBD1 is a possible D gene (6 bases). The V and J ends lost 8 bases and 3 bases respectively, with 14 bases between them. The CDR3 is 14 residues long. Germline V CDR1 and CDR2: MNHNS, SASEGT. The DNA for the CDR3 is TGTGCCAGCGGATTCAGGGGAAACAATCAGCCCCAGCATTTT. This sequence encodes CASGFRGNNQPQHF.

The rearrangement links TRBV3-1 to TRBJ2-7, with TRBD2 as a possible D gene (6 bases). The CDR3 length is 13 residues. In germline, CDR1 is LGHDT, CDR2 YNNKEL (reference sequence). V dropped 5 bases and J dropped 0 bases, with 8 bases sitting between them. CDR3 protein: CASSGGASYEQYF. The CDR3, as DNA: TGTGCCAGCAGCGGAGGGGCCTCCTACGAGCAGTACTTC.

This clonotype was found a few times. The gene calls are TRBV27 and TRBJ1-1; the match to TRBD1 covers 9 bases. Germline V gives CDR1 MNHEY, CDR2 SMNVEV (reference sequence). Losses at the gene ends were 6 bases for V and 11 bases for J; bases not matched to a gene: 16. There are 15 residues in the CDR3. The CDR3 DNA reads TGTGCCAGCAGGGGGCGTTTGGACAGGGGCGGTCGGGCTTTCTTT. Protein: CASRGRLDRGGRAFF.

This clonotype was observed many times. This chain uses TRBV5-1 with TRBJ1-1; D gene ambiguous. The germline V gene encodes CDR1 SGHRS and CDR2 YFSETQ. The CDR3 spans 14 residues. V dropped 0 bases and J dropped 1 base, with 7 bases sitting between them. The CDR3 DNA reads as TGCGCCAGCAGCTTGGACAGCGGGAACACTGAAGCTTTCTTT. This gives the protein CASSLDSGNTEAFF.

This clonotype was recorded a few times. The chain recombines TRBV7-9 with TRBJ1-5; TRBD1 matches 7 bases. The CDR3 consists of 14 residues. V shed 2 bases and J 5 bases; nucleotides not matched to a gene: 3. CDR1 and CDR2 from the germline V gene are SEHNR and FQNEAQ (reference sequence). Here the CDR3 DNA reads TGTGCCAGCAGCTTACTCGACAGGGATCAGCCCCAGCATTTT. Translation gives CASSLLDRDQPQHF.

This clonotype was seen only a few times. The V and J genes are TRBV6-6 and TRBJ1-2, with TRBD1 as a possible D gene (5 bases). V was pared by 10 bases and J by 0 bases, with 9 bases between. The CDR3 has 12 amino acids. Germline-derived CDR1 and CDR2 are MNHNY and SVGAGI (reference sequence). CDR3 loop: CATRQTNYGYTF. Written as DNA, the CDR3 is TGTGCCACCAGACAGACTAACTATGGCTACACCTTC.